The source of this TCR beta chain is a study of T cell changes during pregnancy in multiple sclerosis. TCRdb's copy holds only in-frame clones and misses some; the assay was immunoSEQ multiplex PCR. Altogether about 83,000 clones are present, over 80% being singletons, with the ten largest covering roughly 4%. This CDR3 spans 13 amino acids. Germline CDR1 reads KGHSH; CDR2 reads LQKENI. V was trimmed by 7 bases and J by 5 bases, leaving 14 bases between them. The sample holds a few counts of this clone. Sequenced material: PBMCs, taken in the first trimester of pregnancy. The sequence came from a female donor in good health, serving as a control in a pregnancy study. Some clones in this sample may be carry-over from other donors' samples. The rearrangement links TRBV18 to TRBJ1-1, with a possible D match to TRBD1 (6 bases). The CDR3 is CASLETGRTEAFF. In DNA form, the CDR3 reads TGTGCCAGCTTAGAGACAGGTAGGACTGAAGCTTTCTTT.